The clone carrying this T cell receptor (beta chain) appeared a single time. The record originates from a study of shared clonotypes between healthy human individuals. Study details: CD4 naive and CD4 memory each took three plates per donor, while CD8 naive took two and CD8 memory one.

Each sorted subset replicate got 200 ng genomic DNA, approximately 27,000 genomes. Per the original data handling: Sequence data from immunoSEQ were junction-only and lacked quality scores; consequently, filtering differed. The data were produced by immunoSEQ multiplex PCR, yet TCRdb's version contains in-frame clones alone and is incomplete. V and J calls and clone size are copied from that table; D and trimming were computed from the DNA. The sample has 2,500,000 or so clones, approximately 93% seen once; the top ten hold roughly 0.36%. CDR1 and CDR2 (germline): SGHTA, FQGTGA. This CDR3 is 14 amino acids long.

The receptor was derived from a young man in good health. Some clones in this sample may be carry-over from other donors' samples. What was sequenced was naive CD4+ T cells from PBMCs. Regarding subset: CD45RA+ positively selected. The gene calls are TRBV7-3 and TRBJ2-5; either TRBD1 or TRBD2 may fit D (5 bases each). The J call is in doubt because the DNA end fits TRBJ2-7 better. CDR3 bases: TGTGCCAGCAGCTTAACGGGACGGGACTACGAGCAGTACTTC. Protein sequence: CASSLTGRDYEQYF.